This T cell receptor (beta chain) was sequenced for a study of CD8 T cells in ankylosing spondylitis. In TCRdb, the 5' RACE reads were re-called with MiXCR into one record per CDR3 protein. Of 150,000 to 200,000 distinct CDR3 sequences in the sample, roughly 18% were seen once. From germline, CDR1 is SEHNR and CDR2 FQNEAQ (reference sequence). Trimming took off 0 bases at V and 1 base at J, with 4 bases between the two ends. This CDR3 region has 15 residues. Within the sample, this clonotype is medium-sized. Antigen: not known. Study-level findings and limits: Peripheral blood samples showed relatively rare disease-linked clones, and these clones were CD8+. The authors reported significant enrichment of disease-linked clones in matched ankylosing spondylitis synovial fluid. Characteristic, it appeared, of ankylosing spondylitis blood was a TCR beta motif of about eight highly homologous variants.

The receptor comes from a male donor between 10 and 30 years old with ankylosing spondylitis or in good health (not recorded which). The rearrangement joins TRBV7-9 to TRBJ2-6; D is undetermined. The sequenced sample consisted of blood, either unsorted or a sorted T cell fraction (not recorded which). The CDR3 DNA sequence: TGTGCCAGCAGCTTAGCACCATCTGGGGCCAACGTCCTGACTTTC. Its translation: CASSLAPSGANVLTF. The variable domain in full, with the rest retrieved from reference TRBV7-9 and TRBJ2-6, is DTGVSQNPRHKITKRGQNVTFRCDPISEHNRLYWYRQTLGQGPEFLTYFQNEAQLEKSRLLSDRFSAERPKGSFSTLEIQRTEQGDSAMYLCASSLAPSGANVLTFGAGSRLTVL.